What follows are 12 T cell receptor beta chains derived from one specimen sequenced in a study of CD8 T cells in Susac syndrome. Random hexamers were used to reverse transcribe about 0.5 to 1 ug of RNA. TCRdb reprocessed the immunoSEQ multiplex PCR reads with MiXCR, giving one entry per CDR3 protein. The sample holds hundreds of thousands of distinct CDR3 sequences, approximately 85% seen once. Sequenced input: CD8+ T cells from PBMCs. The receptor source for this set is a human donor with multiple sclerosis.

This clonotype came up a few times. The chain recombines TRBV6-5 with TRBJ2-7; 14 nucleotides match TRBD2. From germline, CDR1 is MNHEY and CDR2 SVGAGI. The CDR3 runs to 15 residues. With V trimmed by 5 bases and J by 7 bases, 7 bases remained unmatched. The CDR3 loop is CASSRPGLAGEEQYF. CDR3 DNA sequence: TGTGCCAGCAGTCGCCCGGGACTAGCGGGGGAAGAGCAGTACTTC.

This clonotype is a singleton in its sample. V usage is TRBV2 and J usage is TRBJ2-3; the D gene is possibly TRBD2 (5 bases). Deletions cut 6 bases from V and 4 bases from J, with 20 bases between. Germline loops: CDR1 SNHLY, CDR2 FYNNEI. The CDR3 consists of 16 residues. The CDR3 region has the DNA TGTGCCAGCAGCGATCCCAGTGAGGGTTTCCCAGATACGCAGTATTTT. This codes for CASSDPSEGFPDTQYF.

V and J are TRBV20-1 and TRBJ2-7, with 10 positions matching TRBD2. The CDR3 covers 16 residues. Trimming cost V 0 bases and J 7 bases; bases outside gene matches: 12. Germline V lookup: CDR1 DFQATT, CDR2 SNEGSKA (reference sequence). The CDR3 DNA sequence: TGCAGTGCTAGAGATGTCTATCCAGCGGGAGGGAGTGAGCAGTACTTC. Its protein product is CSARDVYPAGGSEQYF.

V and J are TRBV29-1 and TRBJ1-2, with D unclear. In germline, CDR1 is SQVTM, CDR2 ANQGSEA. The CDR3 is made up of 12 amino acids. V dropped 6 bases and J dropped 4 bases, with 12 bases sitting between them. The CDR3 region is CSVIEGPYGYTF. The DNA of the CDR3 is TGCAGCGTCATCGAGGGCCCCTATGGCTACACCTTC. The complete variable domain, with remaining parts taken from reference TRBV29-1 and TRBJ1-2, reads SAVISQKPSRDICQRGTSLTIQCQVDSQVTMMFWYRQQPGQSLTLIATANQGSEATYESGFVIDKFPISRPNLTFSTLTVSNMSPEDSSIYLCSVIEGPYGYTFGSGTRLTVV.

V is TRBV27 and J is TRBJ2-1; D call uncertain. Germline CDR1 and CDR2: MNHEY and SMNVEV (reference sequence). Deletions cut 5 bases from V and 8 bases from J, with 13 bases between. This CDR3 is built from 13 residues. CDR3: CASSQGPWDEQFF. In DNA, the CDR3 is TGTGCCAGCAGTCAAGGGCCGTGGGATGAGCAGTTCTTC.

The genes are TRBV4-1 and TRBJ1-1; 9 nucleotides match TRBD1. With V trimmed by 5 bases and J by 2 bases, 3 bases remained unmatched. CDR1 and CDR2 from the germline V gene are MGHRA and YSYEKL. CDR3 size: 14 residues. The DNA for the CDR3 is TGCGCCAGCAGCTGGGACAGGGACAACACTGAAGCTTTCTTT. Protein: CASSWDRDNTEAFF.

V gene TRBV10-3 combines with J gene TRBJ2-7; D might be TRBD1 (6 bases). From germline, CDR1 is ENHRY and CDR2 SYGVKD. Trimming removed 4 bases from V and 4 bases from J, with 14 bases in between. The CDR3 is 14 amino acids. The CDR3 reads CAISGWGRWYEQYF. The DNA of the CDR3 is TGTGCCATCAGTGGATGGGGGCGCTGGTACGAGCAGTACTTC.

This clonotype has only a few counts. The chain is built from TRBV6-5 and TRBJ2-5; D is undetermined. With 10 bases removed from V and 5 bases from J, the gap between germline ends came to 11 bases. Germline V CDR1 and CDR2: MNHEY, SVGAGI. CDR3 length: 11 residues. The CDR3 coding sequence is TGTGCCACCGGGCATGGGGAGACCCAGTACTTC. This encodes CATGHGETQYF.

J is TRBJ2-3 and V is TRBV7-9; a weak D match, TRBD1 (6 bases). V lost 5 bases and J 0 bases, leaving 15 bases between the germline ends. The CDR3 contains 16 residues. Germline V gene sequence: CDR1 SEHNR, CDR2 FQNEAQ (reference sequence). CDR3 DNA: TGTGCCAGCAGCCACCGACAGGCTGCTAGCACAGATACGCAGTATTTT. This translates into CASSHRQAASTDTQYF.

V usage is TRBV15 and J usage is TRBJ2-2; weak D call: TRBD1 (6 bases). V lost 8 bases and J 1 base, leaving 11 bases between the germline ends. Germline CDR1 reads LNHNV; CDR2 reads YYDKDF (reference sequence). The CDR3 runs to 14 residues. The CDR3 spells CATADRRNTGELFF. The CDR3 bases are TGTGCCACCGCCGACAGGAGGAACACCGGGGAGCTGTTTTTT.

The chain uses TRBV2 and TRBJ1-5; the match to TRBD1 covers 9 bases. The CDR3 length is 16 residues. Germline values: CDR1 SNHLY, CDR2 FYNNEI. Trimming took 0 bases from V and 7 from J; bases not matched to a gene: 7. CDR3 protein: CASSEAGTGSGQPQHF. CDR3 DNA: TGTGCCAGCAGTGAAGCAGGGACAGGGTCCGGCCAGCCCCAGCATTTT.

This clonotype came up once. CDR3 protein: CASSLKDVETQYF. The DNA for the CDR3 is TGTGCCAGCAGTTTAAAAGATGTGGAGACCCAGTACTTC. The V call is TRBV27, the J call TRBJ2-5, with D unclear. CDR1 and CDR2 from the germline V gene are MNHEY and SMNVEV (reference sequence). CDR3 length: 13 residues. V was pared by 2 bases and J by 5 bases, with 9 bases between.